Given below is one T cell receptor (beta chain) in context. Its antigen is currently unknown. The data were obtained in a study of CD8 T cells in Susac syndrome. The control group consisted of healthy donors matched for age and sex. Negative isolation yielded CD8+ and CD4+ T cells; FACS enriched TEMRA cells. RNA was extracted with the RNeasy kit, and a quantity of about 0.45 to 1 ug was reverse transcribed using random hexamers. An immunoSEQ multiplex PCR amplified TCR beta CDR3 over 54 Vbeta and 13 Jbeta. Using its own MiXCR run on the immunoSEQ multiplex PCR reads, TCRdb lists one record per CDR3 protein. Of more than 110,000 distinct CDR3 sequences listed, around 94% were seen once; the top ten hold over 0.25%. Study results and caveats: Only a relatively small number of individuals were included in the TCR sequencing and HLA analysis.

CDR3 length: 19 amino acids. Trimming cost V 2 bases and J 0 bases; bases outside gene matches: 16. Germline lookup yields CDR1 SEHNR and CDR2 FQNEAQ (reference sequence). The specimen sequenced was CD8+ T cells from PBMCs. The V and J genes are TRBV7-9 and TRBJ2-7, with TRBD1 matching 7 bases. The TCR was taken from a human donor in good health. The chain's CDR3 is CASSLNVRARRDSSYEQYF. The CDR3 nucleotides are TGTGCCAGCAGCTTAAATGTAAGGGCCCGAAGGGACAGCTCCTACGAGCAGTACTTC.